This T cell receptor beta chain was documented in a study of identical twins. Germline V gene lookup returns CDR1 LGHNA and CDR2 YSLEER. This CDR3 has 16 amino acids. V lost 0 bases to trimming and J lost 2 bases, with 12 bases between them. TCRdb re-derived calls from the 5' RACE reads in MiXCR, one entry per CDR3 protein. Here the sample spans 470,000 or so distinct CDR3 sequences, about 24% being singletons. This clonotype has only a few counts. These records were also assigned to another study, of T cells expressing NK-cell markers.

The clonotype originates from a woman under 30 in good health. The genes are TRBV4-3 and TRBJ2-3, with D possibly called TRBD1 or TRBD2 (5 bases each). The material sequenced was CD4+ T cells sorted from blood. CDR3 coding DNA: TGCGCCAGCAGCCAAGATGGGGTCGGGACCACAGATACGCAGTATTTT. Translation gives CASSQDGVGTTDTQYF.